The rows below give T cell receptor beta chains drawn from one sample of a study of T cells after yellow fever vaccination. TCRdb itself ran the 5' RACE reads through MiXCR, one entry per CDR3 protein. The data contain around 320,000 distinct CDR3 sequences, 7.5% to 9.5% of them singletons. Sequenced material: CD4+ T cells sorted from PBMCs, taken 5 days after the yellow fever booster vaccination. These receptors all come from a man younger than 35 who received the YFV17D yellow fever vaccine. Each CDR3 is given with its conserved first and last residue. D genes are given only for firm matches. Clone size, where shown, is once, few, many, or a class for clones that have expanded.

d_gene,v_gene,abundance,j_gene,CDR3aa,CDR3nt
.,TRBV28,few,TRBJ2-1,CASSLLNWGSSYNEQFF,TGTGCCAGCAGTTTATTGAATTGGGGAAGCTCCTACAATGAGCAGTTCTTC
.,TRBV6-2/TRBV6-3,.,TRBJ1-2,CASTDSSYGYTF,TGTGCCAGCACCGACAGCTCCTATGGCTACACCTTC
.,TRBV20-1,.,TRBJ1-2,CSARDPRDLGGYTF,TGCAGTGCTAGAGATCCGAGGGACCTGGGCGGCTACACCTTC
TRBD1,TRBV14,once,TRBJ2-7,CASSQCRYRGCEQYF,TGTGCCAGCAGCCAGTGCCGGTACAGGGGGTGCGAGCAGTACTTC
.,TRBV24-1,.,TRBJ1-2,CATSDLDMGYGYTF,TGTGCCACCAGTGATTTGGATATGGGCTATGGCTACACCTTC
.,TRBV30,few,TRBJ1-2,CAWRKGGGYTF,TGTGCCTGGAGAAAAGGGGGGGGCTACACCTTC
.,TRBV3-1,once,TRBJ1-2,CASSPGTTTYGYTF,TGTGCCAGCAGCCCCGGGACAACGACCTATGGCTACACCTTC
.,TRBV7-9,.,TRBJ2-2,CAGQGDTGELFF,TGTGCCGGCCAGGGAGATACCGGGGAGCTGTTTTTT
.,TRBV5-1,.,TRBJ2-2,CASSLLASAGTGELFF,TGCGCCAGCAGCTTGCTTGCTAGCGCAGGCACCGGGGAGCTGTTTTTT
.,TRBV5-1,.,TRBJ2-3,CASSLAPGPNTQYF,TGCGCCAGCAGCTTGGCCCCAGGACCCAATACGCAGTATTTT
.,TRBV12-3/TRBV12-4,few,TRBJ2-7,CASSLRESSYEQYF,TGTGCCAGCAGTCTTCGAGAGAGCTCCTACGAGCAGTACTTC
TRBD1,TRBV9,.,TRBJ2-5,CASSVRSGRGSETQYF,TGTGCCAGCAGCGTAAGGTCGGGCAGGGGGTCAGAGACCCAGTACTTC
TRBD2,TRBV5-1,many,TRBJ2-3,CASSPETGTSGTDTQYF,TGCGCCAGCAGCCCGGAGACCGGGACTAGCGGGACAGATACGCAGTATTTT
TRBD2,TRBV7-2,many,TRBJ2-4,CASSLSGGVAKNIQYF,TGTGCCAGCAGCTTAAGCGGGGGGGTAGCCAAAAACATTCAGTACTTC
.,TRBV7-2,few,TRBJ2-1,CASSKMGPDNEQFF,TGTGCCAGCAGCAAGATGGGACCGGACAATGAGCAGTTCTTC
.,TRBV20-1,.,TRBJ2-1,CSAKLGGPDNEQFF,TGCAGTGCCAAACTCGGGGGGCCAGACAATGAGCAGTTCTTC
TRBD1,TRBV4-3,.,TRBJ1-2,CASSPDRVDYGYTF,TGCGCCAGCAGCCCCGACAGGGTGGACTATGGCTACACCTTC
.,TRBV30,few,TRBJ1-5,CAWSARDWQPQHF,TGTGCCTGGAGTGCCCGGGACTGGCAGCCCCAGCATTTT
TRBD1,TRBV7-2,.,TRBJ2-5,CASSLRQGRETQYF,TGTGCCAGCAGCTTACGACAGGGGAGGGAGACCCAGTACTTC
TRBD1,TRBV20-1,.,TRBJ2-7,CSATGRSGTGAYEQYF,TGCAGTGCTACCGGACGCTCCGGGACAGGGGCCTACGAGCAGTACTTC
.,TRBV29-1,.,TRBJ2-4,CSVRWDIQYF,TGCAGCGTGAGGTGGGACATTCAGTACTTC
TRBD2,TRBV4-3,.,TRBJ2-1,CASSRRRGGRGDFYNEQFF,TGCGCCAGCAGCCGGCGGCGAGGGGGGCGGGGGGACTTCTACAATGAGCAGTTCTTC
TRBD1,TRBV5-1,few,TRBJ1-6,CASSFGLQGIGYNSPLHF,TGCGCCAGCAGCTTCGGGCTACAGGGGATCGGCTATAATTCACCCCTCCACTTT
.,TRBV10-1,.,TRBJ1-2,CASSEDRIYGYTF,TGCGCCAGCAGTGAGGACAGGATCTATGGCTACACCTTC
TRBD1,TRBV24-1,.,TRBJ1-1,CATSDAGGSRTEAFF,TGTGCCACCAGTGATGCAGGGGGGTCACGGACTGAAGCTTTCTTT
TRBD2,TRBV20-1,few,TRBJ2-3,CSAGTSGGGTDTQYF,TGCAGTGCCGGCACTAGCGGGGGCGGCACAGATACGCAGTATTTT
.,TRBV6-5,few,TRBJ2-6,CASMRDGANVLTF,TGTGCCAGCATGAGGGATGGGGCCAACGTCCTGACTTTC
.,TRBV20-1,many,TRBJ1-6,CSARVPSGAQRSPLHF,TGCAGTGCTAGAGTCCCATCAGGGGCGCAAAGGTCACCCCTCCACTTT
TRBD1,TRBV6-6,.,TRBJ2-7,CASSAPRTGGDEQYF,TGTGCCAGCAGTGCGCCAAGGACAGGGGGCGACGAGCAGTACTTC
.,TRBV18,.,TRBJ2-4,CASSPGWGSLEVQYF,TGTGCCAGCTCACCAGGATGGGGGTCCTTGGAGGTTCAGTACTTC
.,TRBV20-1,.,TRBJ2-5,CSASSGGDSSGETQYF,TGCAGTGCTAGTAGTGGCGGTGACTCGTCTGGGGAGACCCAGTACTTC
.,TRBV7-2,.,TRBJ1-1,CASSLYPHGYTEAFF,TGTGCCAGCAGCTTATACCCCCACGGCTACACTGAAGCTTTCTTT
TRBD1,TRBV6-5,many,TRBJ1-5,CASSYRGTGGQPQHF,TGTGCCAGCAGTTACAGGGGGACAGGTGGGCAGCCCCAGCATTTT
TRBD2,TRBV9,.,TRBJ2-1,CASSPTSGGIYNEQFF,TGTGCCAGCAGCCCGACTAGCGGGGGGATCTACAATGAGCAGTTCTTC
.,TRBV3-1,.,TRBJ2-7,CASSQEIRAIEQYF,TGTGCCAGCAGCCAAGAGATCAGGGCAATCGAGCAGTACTTC
TRBD1,TRBV6-5,.,TRBJ1-5,CASSPGQGHQPQHF,TGTGCCAGCAGTCCAGGACAGGGCCATCAGCCCCAGCATTTT
TRBD1,TRBV20-1,.,TRBJ2-1,CSARDPGTASYNEQFF,TGCAGTGCTAGAGATCCCGGGACAGCCTCCTACAATGAGCAGTTCTTC
TRBD2,TRBV12-3/TRBV12-4,many,TRBJ2-1,CASRPPTSGGYNEQFF,TGTGCCAGCAGACCTCCGACTAGCGGGGGATACAATGAGCAGTTCTTC
TRBD2,TRBV9,few,TRBJ2-1,CASSVLAGGPGNEQFF,TGTGCCAGCAGCGTACTAGCGGGGGGGCCGGGGAATGAGCAGTTCTTC
TRBD1,TRBV4-2,.,TRBJ1-5,CASSQEGTGNQPQHF,TGTGCCAGCAGCCAAGAGGGGACAGGCAATCAGCCCCAGCATTTT
.,TRBV6-2/TRBV6-3,many,TRBJ2-1,CASSSGTSTYNEQFF,TGTGCCAGCAGTTCGGGGACAAGCACCTACAATGAGCAGTTCTTC
.,TRBV19,few,TRBJ1-1,CASSIDRSAAYTEAFF,TGTGCCAGTAGTATAGATCGGTCAGCAGCGTACACTGAAGCTTTCTTT
TRBD1,TRBV18,.,TRBJ2-7,CASSPGGHEQYF,TGTGCCAGCTCGCCAGGGGGCCACGAGCAGTACTTC
TRBD2,TRBV2,few,TRBJ2-3,CASGGTSGSTDTQYF,TGTGCCAGCGGAGGGACTAGCGGAAGCACAGATACGCAGTATTTT
.,TRBV7-9,few,TRBJ1-3,CASRPKFRVGRNTIYF,TGTGCCAGCAGACCTAAGTTTCGGGTAGGACGAAACACCATATATTTT
.,TRBV10-3,few,TRBJ1-2,CAIGSAGGVSYTF,TGTGCCATCGGCTCCGCTGGGGGAGTCTCATACACCTTC
TRBD2,TRBV7-3,many,TRBJ2-2,CASSPLAGGAGELFF,TGTGCCAGCAGTCCCCTAGCGGGGGGGGCCGGGGAGCTGTTTTTT
.,TRBV12-3/TRBV12-4,.,TRBJ1-2,CASSRSRTRGIGYTF,TGTGCCAGCAGTCGGTCCCGGACCCGGGGTATTGGCTACACCTTC
.,TRBV4-3,many,TRBJ2-2,CASSQDSRSGELFF,TGCGCCAGCAGCCAAGATTCTAGGTCCGGGGAGCTGTTTTTT
.,TRBV18,few,TRBJ2-5,CASSPLDPLQETQYF,TGTGCCAGCTCACCACTTGACCCTCTCCAAGAGACCCAGTACTTC
.,TRBV18,few,TRBJ1-6,CASSPQDAAPGPLHF,TGTGCCAGCTCACCTCAGGACGCGGCGCCCGGACCCCTCCACTTT